These 14 T cell receptor beta chains share one sample of origin, sequenced in a study of identical twins. One entry per CDR3 protein, called by TCRdb with MiXCR from the 5' RACE reads. This table holds about 700,000 distinct CDR3 sequences, over 5% found once. Sequencing was carried out using naive T cells sorted from blood. Every receptor here comes from a man between 18 and 35 years old in good health.

This clonotype occurred many times. This chain uses TRBV20-1 with TRBJ1-3, with D possibly TRBD1 on 5 matching bases. The CDR3 has 14 residues. Germline CDR1 DFQATT, CDR2 SNEGSKA (reference sequence). The V gene lost 1 base and the J gene lost 2 bases, with 9 bases spanning the gap. CDR3 coding DNA: TGCAGTGCTAGAGTCCCAGGGACTGGAAACACCATATATTTT. Its protein product is CSARVPGTGNTIYF.

This clonotype appeared many times. The gene calls are TRBV20-1 and TRBJ2-3, with D tentatively TRBD2 (6 bases). V gave up 6 bases and J gave up 6 bases, with 10 bases separating them. Looked up from germline, CDR1 is DFQATT and CDR2 is SNEGSKA (reference sequence). This CDR3 region has 11 residues. CDR3: CSAHTSDTQYF. The DNA of the CDR3 is TGCAGTGCCCACACTAGCGATACGCAGTATTTT.

This clonotype was recorded many times. The CDR3 DNA is TGTGCCAGCAGCTTCGACAGTGCTGAAGCTTTCTTT. Its translation: CASSFDSAEAFF. V usage is TRBV5-6 and J usage is TRBJ1-1, with D perhaps matching TRBD1 (5 bases). CDR3 length: 12 residues. With 2 bases removed from V and 6 bases from J, the gap between germline ends came to 8 bases. CDR1 and CDR2 (germline): SGHDT, YYEEEE.

This clonotype was seen ten or more times. This chain joins TRBV20-1 and TRBJ2-7, with TRBD2 identical over 12 bases. CDR3 size: 13 residues. Germline loops: CDR1 DFQATT, CDR2 SNEGSKA (reference sequence). The ends lost 4 bases at V and 2 bases at J; junction bases unmatched: 0. The CDR3 here is CSATSGGAYEQYF. For the CDR3, the DNA is TGCAGTGCTACTAGCGGGGGGGCCTACGAGCAGTACTTC.

As concerns this clonotype: Because the CDR3's place on the DNA is in doubt, the DNA is left out and the CDR3 is given as listed by TCRdb. The rearrangement joins TRBV7-3 to TRBJ2-1; TRBD1 is the table's D call, not checked against the DNA. Including both end residues, the CDR3 is 14 amino acids long. Germline CDR1 and CDR2: SGHTA and FQGTGA. The CDR3 is CASSLLVGQGIPFF.

This clonotype was observed many times. The chain carries TRBV24-1 and TRBJ2-2, with D possibly matching TRBD1 (6 bases). Germline CDR1 is KGHDR and CDR2 is SFDVKD. V dropped 7 bases and J dropped 6 bases, with 11 bases sitting between them. There are 13 residues in the CDR3. The CDR3 is CATREPGAGELFF. The CDR3 bases are TGTGCCACCAGGGAACCAGGGGCCGGGGAGCTGTTTTTT.

This clonotype was found many times. V and J are TRBV6-1 and TRBJ2-5, with TRBD2 matching over 15 bases. J lost 2 bases, V lost 5 bases, and 6 bases had no gene match. Germline CDR1 reads MNHNS; CDR2 reads SASEGT. The length of the CDR3 is 17 residues. The CDR3 is CASSIRGLAGGQETQYF. CDR3 coding DNA: TGTGCCAGCAGTATCCGGGGACTAGCGGGAGGACAAGAGACCCAGTACTTC.

This rearrangement joins TRBV9 to TRBJ2-2; a possible D gene is TRBD2 (5 bases). V lost 0 bases, J lost 4 bases, and 13 bases lay in between. The length of the CDR3 is 16 residues. The germline V gene has CDR1 SGDLS and CDR2 YYNGEE. The CDR3 region is CASSVEGGRFTGELFF. CDR3 nucleotides: TGTGCCAGCAGCGTAGAAGGCGGGCGGTTCACCGGGGAGCTGTTTTTT.

This clonotype came up many times. The chain employs TRBV7-8 and TRBJ2-5; D is possibly TRBD1 or TRBD2 (5 bases each). Between the trimmed V and J ends, which lost 7 bases and 2 bases, there was a span of 20 bases. This CDR3 is 16 amino acids long. The germline V gene has CDR1 SGHVS and CDR2 FQNEAQ. CDR3 DNA sequence: TGTGCCAGCAACCTGTTGCGGGCAGGGCGGCAAGAGACCCAGTACTTC. Translating gives CASNLLRAGRQETQYF.

There are many counts of this clonotype. The J gene is TRBJ1-2, the V gene TRBV6-5; maybe TRBD1 (5 bases). CDR1 and CDR2 (germline): MNHEY, SVGAGI. The CDR3 sequence is 14 residues long. With 4 bases removed from V and 7 bases from J, the gap between germline ends came to 16 bases. The CDR3 here is CASSFTGTRGGYTF. The CDR3 DNA reads TGTGCCAGCAGTTTCACCGGGACCCGGGGTGGCTACACCTTC.

Many counts were recorded for this clonotype. The genes are TRBV6-5 and TRBJ2-5; TRBD2 is a possible D gene (6 bases). Germline assignment: CDR1 MNHEY and CDR2 SVGAGI. Trimming removed 0 bases at V and 6 bases at J, with 8 bases between. The CDR3 consists of 13 residues. The CDR3 DNA is TGTGCCAGCAGTTACTCCGGGAGACAGACCCAGTACTTC. Translation gives CASSYSGRQTQYF.

This chain uses TRBV7-2 with TRBJ2-5; 7 positions match TRBD2. The CDR3 sequence is 16 residues long. The germline V gene has CDR1 SGHTA and CDR2 FQGNSA. With 0 bases clipped from V and 1 base from J, the junction kept 5 bases outside the gene matches. CDR3 nucleotides: TGTGCCAGCAGCTTAGCTTCGGCTAGCGGCCAAGAGACCCAGTACTTC. This encodes CASSLASASGQETQYF.

This clonotype showed up many times. The rearrangement joins TRBV29-1 to TRBJ2-2; D gene unclear. V lost 0 bases and J lost 5, with 4 bases in between. This CDR3 spans 12 amino acids. Germline lookup yields CDR1 SQVTM and CDR2 ANQGSEA. The CDR3 bases are TGCAGCGTTGAAGATCAGACCGGGGAGCTGTTTTTT. Translating gives CSVEDQTGELFF.

This clonotype was seen repeatedly, ten times or more. V gene TRBV12-3 or TRBV12-4 combines with J gene TRBJ2-7; 11 nucleotides align to TRBD2. This CDR3 spans 15 amino acids. The J segment lost 1 base and the V segment lost 5 bases, leaving 4 bases of the junction unmatched. The CDR3 here is CASSSLAGGSYEQYF. DNA for the CDR3: TGTGCCAGCAGTAGTTTAGCGGGAGGGTCCTACGAGCAGTACTTC.